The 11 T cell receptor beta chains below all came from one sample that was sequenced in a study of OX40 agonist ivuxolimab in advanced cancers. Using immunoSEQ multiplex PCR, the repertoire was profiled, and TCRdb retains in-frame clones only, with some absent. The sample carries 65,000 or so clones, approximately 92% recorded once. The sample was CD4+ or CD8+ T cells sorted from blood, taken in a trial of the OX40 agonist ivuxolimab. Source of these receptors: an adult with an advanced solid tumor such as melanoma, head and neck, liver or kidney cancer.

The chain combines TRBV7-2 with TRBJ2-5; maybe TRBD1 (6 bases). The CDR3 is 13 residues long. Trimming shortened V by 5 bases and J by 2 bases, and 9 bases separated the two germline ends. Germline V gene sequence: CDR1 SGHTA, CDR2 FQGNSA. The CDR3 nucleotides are TGTGCCAGCAGCCCGGACAGTCAAGAGACCCAGTACTTC. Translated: CASSPDSQETQYF.

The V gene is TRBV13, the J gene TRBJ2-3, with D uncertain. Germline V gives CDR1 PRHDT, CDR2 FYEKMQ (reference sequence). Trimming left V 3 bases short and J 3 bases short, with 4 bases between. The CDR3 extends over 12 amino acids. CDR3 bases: TGTGCCAGCAGCTTTACGACAGATACGCAGTATTTT. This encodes CASSFTTDTQYF.

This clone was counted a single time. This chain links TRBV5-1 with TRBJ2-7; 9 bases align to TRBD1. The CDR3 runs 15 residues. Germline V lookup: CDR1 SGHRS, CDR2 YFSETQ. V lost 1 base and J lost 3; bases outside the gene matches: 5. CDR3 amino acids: CASSLSETGGYEQYF. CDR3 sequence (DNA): TGCGCCAGCAGCTTGAGTGAGACAGGGGGCTACGAGCAGTACTTC.

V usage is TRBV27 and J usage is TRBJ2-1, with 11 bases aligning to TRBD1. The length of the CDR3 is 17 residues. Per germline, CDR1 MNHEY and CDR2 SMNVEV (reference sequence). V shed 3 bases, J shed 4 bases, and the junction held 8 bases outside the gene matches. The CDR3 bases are TGTGCCAGCAGTTTCCTAGCCCGGGACAGGGGGTACAATGAGCAGTTCTTC. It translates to CASSFLARDRGYNEQFF.

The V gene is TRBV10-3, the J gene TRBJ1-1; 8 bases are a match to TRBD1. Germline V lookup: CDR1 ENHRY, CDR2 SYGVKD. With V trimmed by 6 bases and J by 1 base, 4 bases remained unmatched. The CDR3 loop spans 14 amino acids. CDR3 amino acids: CAIRRGQENTEAFF. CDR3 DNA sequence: TGTGCCATCAGGAGGGGACAGGAGAACACTGAAGCTTTCTTT.

CDR3 nucleotide sequence: TGTGCCAGCAGCGTACGTCCGGATGAGCAGTTCTTC. Its translation: CASSVRPDEQFF. The chain couples TRBV9 to TRBJ2-1, with D uncertain. The CDR3 has 12 residues. Trimming removed 1 base from V and 8 bases from J, with 7 bases in between. From germline, CDR1 is SGDLS and CDR2 YYNGEE.

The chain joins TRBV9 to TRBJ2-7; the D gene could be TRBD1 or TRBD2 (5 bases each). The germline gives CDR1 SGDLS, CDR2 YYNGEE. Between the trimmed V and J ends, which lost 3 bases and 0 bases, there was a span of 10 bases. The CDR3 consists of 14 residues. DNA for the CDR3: TGTGCCAGCAGCGGTCGGGACGGCTCCTACGAGCAGTACTTC. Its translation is CASSGRDGSYEQYF. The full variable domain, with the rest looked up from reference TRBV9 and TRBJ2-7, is DSGVTQTPKHLITATGQRVTLRCSPRSGDLSVYWYQQSLDQGLQFLIQYYNGEERAKGNILERFSAQQFPDLHSELNLSSLELGDSALYFCASSGRDGSYEQYFGPGTRLTVT.

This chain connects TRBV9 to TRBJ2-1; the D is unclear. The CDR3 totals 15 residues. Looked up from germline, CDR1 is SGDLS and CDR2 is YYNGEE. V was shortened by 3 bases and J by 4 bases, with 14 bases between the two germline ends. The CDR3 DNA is TGTGCCAGCAGCGGAAAGTTTGGGCAGTACAATGAGCAGTTCTTC. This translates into CASSGKFGQYNEQFF.

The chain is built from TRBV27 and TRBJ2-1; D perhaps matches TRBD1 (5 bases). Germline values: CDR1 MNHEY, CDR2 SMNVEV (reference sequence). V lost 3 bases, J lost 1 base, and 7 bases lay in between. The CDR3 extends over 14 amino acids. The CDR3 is CASSLQGSYNEQFF. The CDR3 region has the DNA TGTGCCAGCAGTTTGCAGGGATCCTACAATGAGCAGTTCTTC.

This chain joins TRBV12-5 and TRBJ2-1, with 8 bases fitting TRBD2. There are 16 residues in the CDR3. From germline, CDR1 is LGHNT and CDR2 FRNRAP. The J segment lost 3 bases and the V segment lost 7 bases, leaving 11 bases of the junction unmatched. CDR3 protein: CASAIPAGVFYNEQFF. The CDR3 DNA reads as TGTGCTAGTGCCATCCCAGCGGGGGTCTTCTACAATGAGCAGTTCTTC.

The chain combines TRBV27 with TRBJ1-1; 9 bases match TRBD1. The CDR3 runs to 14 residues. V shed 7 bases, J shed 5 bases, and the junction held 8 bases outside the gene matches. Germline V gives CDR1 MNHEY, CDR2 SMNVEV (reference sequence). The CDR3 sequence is CASNQGTGMTEAFF. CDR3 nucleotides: TGTGCCAGCAATCAAGGGACAGGGATGACTGAAGCTTTCTTT.